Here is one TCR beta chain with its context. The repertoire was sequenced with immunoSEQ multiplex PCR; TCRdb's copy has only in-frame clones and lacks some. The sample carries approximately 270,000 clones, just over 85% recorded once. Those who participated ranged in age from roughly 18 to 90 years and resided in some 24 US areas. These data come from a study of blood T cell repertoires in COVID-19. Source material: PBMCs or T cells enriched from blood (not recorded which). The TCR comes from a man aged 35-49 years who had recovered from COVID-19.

The CDR3, as DNA: TGCGCCAGCAGCCACCCCCAGGTCCCCTACAATGAGCAGTTCTTC. Protein sequence: CASSHPQVPYNEQFF. The chain links TRBV4-1 to TRBJ2-1; D remains ambiguous. This CDR3 comprises 15 residues. Germline V CDR1 and CDR2: MGHRA, YSYEKL. Trimming left V 3 bases short and J 2 bases short, with 11 bases between.